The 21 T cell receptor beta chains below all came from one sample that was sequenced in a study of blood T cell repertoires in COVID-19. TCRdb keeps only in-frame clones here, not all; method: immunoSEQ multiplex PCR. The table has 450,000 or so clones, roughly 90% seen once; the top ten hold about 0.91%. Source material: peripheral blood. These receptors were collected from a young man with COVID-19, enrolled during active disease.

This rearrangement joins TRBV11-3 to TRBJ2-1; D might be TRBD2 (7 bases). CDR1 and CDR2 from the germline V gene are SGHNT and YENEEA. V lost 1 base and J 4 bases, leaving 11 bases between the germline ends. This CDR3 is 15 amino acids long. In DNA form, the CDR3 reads TGTGCCAGCAGCTTAGCAGGGGAGGGGTACAATGAGCAGTTCTTC. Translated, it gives CASSLAGEGYNEQFF.

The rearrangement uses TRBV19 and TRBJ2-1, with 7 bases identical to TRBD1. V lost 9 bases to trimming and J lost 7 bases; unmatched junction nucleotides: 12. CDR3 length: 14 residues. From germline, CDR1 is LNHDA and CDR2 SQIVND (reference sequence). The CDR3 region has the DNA TGTGCCAGCACGACCGGGACAGTCTATAATGAGCAGTTCTTC. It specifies CASTTGTVYNEQFF.

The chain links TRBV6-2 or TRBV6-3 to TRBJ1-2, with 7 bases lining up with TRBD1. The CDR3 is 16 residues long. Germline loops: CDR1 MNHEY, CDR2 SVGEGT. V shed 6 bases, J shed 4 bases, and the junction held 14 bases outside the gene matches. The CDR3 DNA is TGTGCCAGCAGCGACAGGGCCTATACTCAACCCTATGGCTACACCTTC. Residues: CASSDRAYTQPYGYTF.

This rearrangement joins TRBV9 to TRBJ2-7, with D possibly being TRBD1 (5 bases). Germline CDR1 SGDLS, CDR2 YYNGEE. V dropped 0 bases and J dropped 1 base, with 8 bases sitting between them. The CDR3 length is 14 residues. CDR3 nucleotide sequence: TGTGCCAGCAGCGTAGTCGACAGTTCCTACGAGCAGTACTTC. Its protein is CASSVVDSSYEQYF. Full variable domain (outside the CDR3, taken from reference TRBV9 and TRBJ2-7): DSGVTQTPKHLITATGQRVTLRCSPRSGDLSVYWYQQSLDQGLQFLIQYYNGEERAKGNILERFSAQQFPDLHSELNLSSLELGDSALYFCASSVVDSSYEQYFGPGTRLTVT.

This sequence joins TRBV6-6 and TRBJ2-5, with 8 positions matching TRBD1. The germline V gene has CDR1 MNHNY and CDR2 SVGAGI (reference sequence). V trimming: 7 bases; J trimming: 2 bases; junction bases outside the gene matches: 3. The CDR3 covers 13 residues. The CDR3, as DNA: TGTGCCAGCATGCGGGACAGGCAAGAGACCCAGTACTTC. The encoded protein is CASMRDRQETQYF.

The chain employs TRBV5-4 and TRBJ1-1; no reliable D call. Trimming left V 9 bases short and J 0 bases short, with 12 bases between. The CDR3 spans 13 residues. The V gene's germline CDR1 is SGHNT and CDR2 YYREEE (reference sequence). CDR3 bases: TGTGCCACCAAGATGAACTTGAACACTGAAGCTTTCTTT. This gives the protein CATKMNLNTEAFF.

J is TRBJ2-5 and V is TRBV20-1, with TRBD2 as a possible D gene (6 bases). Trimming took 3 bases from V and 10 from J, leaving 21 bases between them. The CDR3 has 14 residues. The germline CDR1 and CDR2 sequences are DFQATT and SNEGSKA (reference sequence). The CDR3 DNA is TGCAGTGCTAGTTTTCTCGGACCGGGAGCTGGCCAGTACTTC. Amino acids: CSASFLGPGAGQYF.

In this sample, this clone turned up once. In DNA, the CDR3 is TGTGCCAGCAGTACCAGGACAGGGGTCCACGAGCAGTACTTC. Its translation: CASSTRTGVHEQYF. The chain joins TRBV6-5 to TRBJ2-7; TRBD1 aligns across 9 bases. The V gene's germline CDR1 is MNHEY and CDR2 SVGAGI. This CDR3 region has 14 residues. V gave up 5 bases and J gave up 5 bases; unmatched junction bases: 7.

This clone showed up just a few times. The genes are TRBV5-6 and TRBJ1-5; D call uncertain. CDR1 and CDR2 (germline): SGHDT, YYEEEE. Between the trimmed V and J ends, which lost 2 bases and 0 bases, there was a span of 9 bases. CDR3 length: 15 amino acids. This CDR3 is CASSFYGNSNQPQHF. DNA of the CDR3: TGTGCCAGCAGCTTTTACGGGAATAGCAATCAGCCCCAGCATTTT.

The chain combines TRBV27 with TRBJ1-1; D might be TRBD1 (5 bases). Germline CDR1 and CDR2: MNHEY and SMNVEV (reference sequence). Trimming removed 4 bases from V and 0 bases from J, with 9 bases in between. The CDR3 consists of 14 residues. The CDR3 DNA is TGTGCCAGCAGTTACGCGGGGGTGAACACTGAAGCTTTCTTT. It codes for CASSYAGVNTEAFF.

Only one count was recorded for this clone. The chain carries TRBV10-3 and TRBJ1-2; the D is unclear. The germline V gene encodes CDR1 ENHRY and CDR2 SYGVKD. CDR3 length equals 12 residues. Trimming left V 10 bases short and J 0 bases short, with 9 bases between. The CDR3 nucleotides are TGTGCCACCCTAAAAGCTAACTATGGCTACACCTTC. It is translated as CATLKANYGYTF.

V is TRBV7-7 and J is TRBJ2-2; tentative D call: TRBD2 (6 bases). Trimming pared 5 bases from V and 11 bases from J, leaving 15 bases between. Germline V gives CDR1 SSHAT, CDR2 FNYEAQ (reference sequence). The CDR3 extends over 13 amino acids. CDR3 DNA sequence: TGTGCCAGCAGCCTAGGGACTTCTGGCGAGCTGTTTTTT. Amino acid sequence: CASSLGTSGELFF.

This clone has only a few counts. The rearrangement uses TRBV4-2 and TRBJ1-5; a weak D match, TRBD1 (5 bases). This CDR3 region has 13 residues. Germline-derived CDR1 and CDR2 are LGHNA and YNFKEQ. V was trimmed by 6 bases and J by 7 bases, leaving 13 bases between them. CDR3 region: CASSGGVDQPQHF. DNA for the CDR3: TGTGCCAGCAGTGGAGGGGTTGACCAGCCCCAGCATTTT.

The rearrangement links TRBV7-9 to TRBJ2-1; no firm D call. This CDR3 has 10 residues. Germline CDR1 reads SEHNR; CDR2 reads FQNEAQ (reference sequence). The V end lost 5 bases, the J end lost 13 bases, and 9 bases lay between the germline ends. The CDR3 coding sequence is TGTGCCAGCAGCGAGCGCTCCCAGTTCTTC. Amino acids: CASSERSQFF.

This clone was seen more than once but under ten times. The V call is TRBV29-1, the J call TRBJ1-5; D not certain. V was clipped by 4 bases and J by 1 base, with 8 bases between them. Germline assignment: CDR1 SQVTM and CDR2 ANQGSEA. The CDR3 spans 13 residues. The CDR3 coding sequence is TGCAGCGTTGGAGTCCAAAGCAATCAGCCCCAGCATTTT. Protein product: CSVGVQSNQPQHF.

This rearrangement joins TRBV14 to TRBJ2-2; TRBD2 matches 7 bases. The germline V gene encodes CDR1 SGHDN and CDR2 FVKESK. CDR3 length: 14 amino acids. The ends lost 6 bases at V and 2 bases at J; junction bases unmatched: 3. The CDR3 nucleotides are TGTGCCAGCAGGCCGGGACTAAACACCGGGGAGCTGTTTTTT. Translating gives CASRPGLNTGELFF.

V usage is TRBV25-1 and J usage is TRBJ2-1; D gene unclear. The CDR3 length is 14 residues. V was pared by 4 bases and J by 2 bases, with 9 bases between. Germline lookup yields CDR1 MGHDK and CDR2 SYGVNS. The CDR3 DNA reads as TGTGCCAGCAGTGCTACTACTACCTACAATGAGCAGTTCTTC. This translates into CASSATTTYNEQFF.

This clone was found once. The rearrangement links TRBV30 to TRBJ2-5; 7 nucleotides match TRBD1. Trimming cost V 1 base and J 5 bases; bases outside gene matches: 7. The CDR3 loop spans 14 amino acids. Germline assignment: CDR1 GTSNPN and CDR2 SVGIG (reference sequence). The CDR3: CAWSGGQFVETQYF. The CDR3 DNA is TGTGCCTGGAGTGGGGGACAGTTCGTGGAGACCCAGTACTTC.

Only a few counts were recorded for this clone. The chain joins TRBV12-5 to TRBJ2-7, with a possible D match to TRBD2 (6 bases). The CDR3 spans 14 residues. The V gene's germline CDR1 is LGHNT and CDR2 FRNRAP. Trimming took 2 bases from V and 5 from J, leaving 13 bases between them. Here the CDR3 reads CASGLRRGGHEQYF. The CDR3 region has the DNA TGTGCTAGTGGTTTGAGGCGGGGTGGACACGAGCAGTACTTC.

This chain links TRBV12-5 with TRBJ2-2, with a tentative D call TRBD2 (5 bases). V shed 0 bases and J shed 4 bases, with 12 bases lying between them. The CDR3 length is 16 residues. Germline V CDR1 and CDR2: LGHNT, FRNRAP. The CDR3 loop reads CASGLVLGRGTGELFF. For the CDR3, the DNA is TGTGCTAGTGGTTTGGTACTAGGGAGAGGCACCGGGGAGCTGTTTTTT.

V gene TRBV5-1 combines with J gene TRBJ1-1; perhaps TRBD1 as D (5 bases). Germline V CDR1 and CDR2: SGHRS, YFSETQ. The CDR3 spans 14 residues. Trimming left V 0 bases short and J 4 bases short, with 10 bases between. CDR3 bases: TGCGCCAGCAGCTTGGCTGGGGGGGGCACTGAAGCTTTCTTT. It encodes CASSLAGGGTEAFF.